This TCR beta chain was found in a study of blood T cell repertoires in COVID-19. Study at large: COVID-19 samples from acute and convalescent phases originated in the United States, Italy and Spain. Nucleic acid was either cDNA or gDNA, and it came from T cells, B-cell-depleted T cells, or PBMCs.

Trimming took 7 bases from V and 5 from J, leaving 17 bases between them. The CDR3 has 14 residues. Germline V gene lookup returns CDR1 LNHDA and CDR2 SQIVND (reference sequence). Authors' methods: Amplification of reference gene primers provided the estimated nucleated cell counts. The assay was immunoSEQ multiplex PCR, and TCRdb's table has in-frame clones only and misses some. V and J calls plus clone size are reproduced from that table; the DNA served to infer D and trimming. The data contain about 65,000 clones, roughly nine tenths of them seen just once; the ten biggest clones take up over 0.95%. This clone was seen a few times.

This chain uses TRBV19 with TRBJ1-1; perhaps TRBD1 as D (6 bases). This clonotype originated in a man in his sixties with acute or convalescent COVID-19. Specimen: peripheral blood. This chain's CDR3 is CASTRTGSNTEAFF. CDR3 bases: TGTGCCAGTACTCGAACAGGGTCCAATACTGAAGCTTTCTTT.